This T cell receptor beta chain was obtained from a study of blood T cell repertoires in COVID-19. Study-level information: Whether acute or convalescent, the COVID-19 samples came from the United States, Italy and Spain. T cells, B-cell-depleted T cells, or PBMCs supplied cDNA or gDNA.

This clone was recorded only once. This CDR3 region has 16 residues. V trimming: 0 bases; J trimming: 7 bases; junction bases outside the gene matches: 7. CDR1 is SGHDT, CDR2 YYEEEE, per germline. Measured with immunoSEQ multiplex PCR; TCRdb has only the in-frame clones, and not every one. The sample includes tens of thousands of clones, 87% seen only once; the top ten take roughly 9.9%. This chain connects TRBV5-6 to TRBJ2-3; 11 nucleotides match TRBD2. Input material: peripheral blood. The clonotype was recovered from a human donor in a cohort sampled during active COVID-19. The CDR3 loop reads CASSLVASGGTNTQYF. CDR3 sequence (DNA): TGTGCCAGCAGCTTGGTCGCTAGCGGGGGGACCAATACGCAGTATTTT.